Following are 27 T cell receptor beta chains from one sample sequenced in a study of shared clonotypes between healthy human individuals. Method: immunoSEQ multiplex PCR; TCRdb's copy keeps in-frame clones and lacks some. Here the sample spans more than 2,000,000 clones, around nine tenths being singletons. Material for sequencing was naive CD4+ T cells sorted from blood. Stated subset: CD45RA+ positively selected. The receptors were sampled from a young man in good health.

CDR3 in amino acids: CASSQEVRGRGYTF. The CDR3 region has the DNA TGCGCCAGCAGCCAAGAAGTCAGGGGAAGGGGCTACACCTTC. The chain couples TRBV4-3 to TRBJ1-2; a weak D match, TRBD1 (6 bases). V was pared by 0 bases and J by 8 bases, with 13 bases between. The CDR3 has 14 residues. Per germline, CDR1 LGHNA and CDR2 YSLEER.

The J gene is TRBJ1-2, the V gene TRBV28, with 7 bases matching TRBD1. V dropped 5 bases and J dropped 8; count of bases not matched to a gene: 5. The CDR3 loop spans 12 amino acids. In germline, CDR1 is MDHEN, CDR2 SYDVKM. This chain's CDR3 is CASSEQGYGYTF. The CDR3 DNA follows: TGTGCCAGCAGTGAACAGGGGTACGGCTACACCTTC.

This clone was picked up one time. This CDR3 reads CASSQTQGVETQYF. CDR3 coding DNA: TGTGCCAGCAGCCAGACGCAGGGGGTCGAGACCCAGTACTTC. This chain uses TRBV5-4 with TRBJ2-5; 7 bases are shared with TRBD1. J was trimmed by 5 bases and V by 4 bases; bases with no gene match: 8. Germline loops: CDR1 SGHNT, CDR2 YYREEE (reference sequence). The CDR3 runs to 14 residues. Complete variable domain (other parts from reference TRBV5-4 and TRBJ2-5): ETGVTQSPTHLIKTRGQQVTLRCSSQSGHNTVSWYQQALGQGPQFIFQYYREEENGRGNFPPRFSGLQFPNYSSELNVNALELDDSALYLCASSQTQGVETQYFGPGTRLLVL.

The V call is TRBV19, the J call TRBJ1-2, with unresolved D. Trimming removed 7 bases from V and 1 base from J, with 16 bases in between. CDR1 is LNHDA and CDR2 is SQIVND in the germline V gene (reference sequence). The CDR3 is 15 residues long. Written as DNA, the CDR3 is TGTGCCAGTACGAGGCATCCCCAGGATAACTATGGCTACACCTTC. It specifies CASTRHPQDNYGYTF.

The rearrangement joins TRBV5-1 to TRBJ2-7, with TRBD1 identical over 7 bases. The CDR3 length is 15 residues. The trim removed 1 base at V and 6 bases at J, leaving 10 bases unmatched. Germline lookup yields CDR1 SGHRS and CDR2 YFSETQ. The CDR3 nucleotides read TGCGCCAGCAGCTTGAGGGGAGACAGGGTCTTCGAGCAGTACTTC. Amino acids: CASSLRGDRVFEQYF.

The chain has TRBV2 and TRBJ1-1; the D gene is possibly TRBD1 (6 bases). The germline V gene encodes CDR1 SNHLY and CDR2 FYNNEI. The CDR3 loop spans 16 amino acids. Trimming took off 3 bases at V and 11 bases at J, with 25 bases between the two ends. CDR3 region: CASSDFPPGQGSSAFF. CDR3 DNA: TGTGCCAGCAGTGATTTCCCCCCCGGGCAGGGGAGTAGTGCTTTCTTT.

The CDR3 protein is CASSNPPGHWTEAFF. The CDR3 DNA reads TGTGCCAGCAGTAATCCGCCGGGCCATTGGACTGAAGCTTTCTTT. The chain links TRBV6-5 to TRBJ1-1, with D unclear. Germline lookup yields CDR1 MNHEY and CDR2 SVGAGI. V lost 5 bases, J lost 5 bases, and 18 bases lay in between. This CDR3 region has 15 residues.

V and J are TRBV7-9 and TRBJ2-7, with D perhaps given as TRBD1 or TRBD2 (6 bases each). The V and J ends lost 7 bases and 4 bases respectively, with 11 bases between them. The CDR3 spans 12 residues. Per germline, CDR1 SEHNR and CDR2 FQNEAQ (reference sequence). The DNA of the CDR3 is TGTGCCAGCACTACAGGGAGGTACGAGCAGTACTTC. Its protein is CASTTGRYEQYF.

The chain recombines TRBV6-1 with TRBJ2-7; the D gene is possibly TRBD1 (5 bases). V gave up 4 bases and J gave up 2 bases, with 15 bases separating them. The CDR3 length is 15 residues. CDR1 MNHNS and CDR2 SASEGT come from the germline V gene. The CDR3 loop reads CASSALQGSPYEQYF. The CDR3 DNA follows: TGTGCCAGCAGTGCCCTTCAGGGATCCCCCTACGAGCAGTACTTC.

Only one count was recorded for this clone. The V gene is TRBV6-6, the J gene TRBJ1-5; no reliable D call. The CDR3 runs 15 residues. V lost 4 bases to trimming and J lost 0 bases, with 10 bases between them. Germline V gene data show CDR1 as MNHNY and CDR2 as SVGAGI (reference sequence). The CDR3 region is CASSFTTVSNQPQHF. Here the CDR3 DNA reads TGTGCCAGCAGTTTTACCACAGTTAGCAATCAGCCCCAGCATTTT.

This clone was detected once. Compared with germline, one end of the junction differs, possibly owing to a read error. The CDR3 nucleotides read TGCGCCAGCAGCTCCTTAGGTAGCGGGGAGCCTGGGGCCAACGCCCTGACTTTC. Encoded protein: CASSSLGSGEPGANALTF. The chain employs TRBV5-1 and TRBJ2-6; TRBD2 matches 8 bases. CDR1 SGHRS and CDR2 YFSETQ come from the germline V gene. The CDR3 has 18 residues.

With regard to this clone: Other DNA variants within this sample encode the same CDR3. The V and J genes are TRBV5-6 and TRBJ2-3, with 9 nucleotides matching TRBD2. Germline CDR1 and CDR2: SGHDT and YYEEEE. V dropped 2 bases and J dropped 6; count of bases not matched to a gene: 4. CDR3 length equals 14 residues. The CDR3 DNA sequence: TGTGCCAGCAGCTTAGCGGGGGGCGGGGATACGCAGTATTTT. Translating it yields CASSLAGGGDTQYF.

As to this clone: One end of the junction is discordant with germline, which a read error may explain. This rearrangement joins TRBV7-9 to TRBJ2-5; D remains ambiguous. The J call may be mistaken, given a closer DNA end match to TRBJ2-7. Germline V gene lookup returns CDR1 SEHNR and CDR2 FQNEAQ (reference sequence). This CDR3 comprises 16 residues. The CDR3 sequence: CASSLLAGSPSHEQYF. The CDR3 DNA is TGTGCCAGCAGCTTACTCGCAGGAAGCCCCTCCCACGAGCAGTACTTC.

This clone came up once. The V gene is TRBV2, the J gene TRBJ2-5; TRBD1 is a possible D gene (5 bases). The CDR3 is made up of 13 amino acids. Germline CDR1 and CDR2: SNHLY and FYNNEI. V lost 5 bases, J lost 1 base, and 8 bases lay in between. The CDR3 region has the DNA TGTGCCAGCAGTCGGACACCCCAAGAGACCCAGTACTTC. It translates to CASSRTPQETQYF.

This sequence joins TRBV2 and TRBJ2-2; TRBD2 agrees at 13 bases. CDR3 length: 18 amino acids. Germline-derived CDR1 and CDR2 are SNHLY and FYNNEI. J lost 0 bases, V lost 8 bases, and 9 bases had no gene match. In nucleotides, the CDR3 is TGTGCCAGCCGACCGGGACTAGCGGGATCTTCGAACACCGGGGAGCTGTTTTTT. Protein product: CASRPGLAGSSNTGELFF. Full variable domain (rest looked up from reference TRBV2 and TRBJ2-2): EPEVTQTPSHQVTQMGQEVILRCVPISNHLYFYWYRQILGQKVEFLVSFYNNEISEKSEIFDDQFSVERPDGSNFTLKIRSTKLEDSAMYFCASRPGLAGSSNTGELFFGEGSRLTVL.

Only a few counts were recorded for this clone. The CDR3 loop reads CASSQVEGPANYGYTF. The DNA for the CDR3 is TGTGCCAGCAGCCAAGTGGAGGGGCCTGCTAACTATGGCTACACCTTC. The chain employs TRBV14 and TRBJ1-2, with TRBD1 as a possible D gene (5 bases). The germline CDR1 and CDR2 sequences are SGHDN and FVKESK. Deletions cut 1 base from V and 0 bases from J, with 12 bases between. CDR3 length: 16 amino acids. Supplemented by reference TRBV14 and TRBJ1-2, the full variable domain reads EAGVTQFPSHSVIEKGQTVTLRCDPISGHDNLYWYRRVMGKEIKFLLHFVKESKQDESGMPNNRFLAERTGGTYSTLKVQPAELEDSGVYFCASSQVEGPANYGYTFGSGTRLTVV.

This chain links TRBV28 with TRBJ1-2; the match to TRBD1 covers 10 bases. The J segment lost 4 bases and the V segment lost 6 bases, leaving 11 bases of the junction unmatched. From germline, CDR1 is MDHEN and CDR2 SYDVKM. The CDR3 consists of 16 residues. The CDR3 here is CASRLGTGVTGYGYTF. CDR3 DNA: TGTGCCAGCAGATTGGGGACAGGGGTGACGGGCTATGGCTACACCTTC.

The rearrangement joins TRBV7-2 to TRBJ2-1; 9 positions match TRBD2. The CDR3 covers 18 residues. CDR1 is SGHTA and CDR2 is FQGNSA in the germline V gene. V was clipped by 1 base and J by 0 bases; unmatched bases: 7. The CDR3 loop is CASSLGTLAGSSYNEQFF. The CDR3 nucleotides read TGTGCCAGCAGCTTAGGGACACTAGCGGGTAGCTCCTACAATGAGCAGTTCTTC.

To note about this clone: An end of the junction does not agree with germline; a read error may underlie this. J is TRBJ2-1 and V is TRBV7-7; D remains unclear. Germline CDR1 SSHAT, CDR2 FNYEAQ (reference sequence). The length of the CDR3 is 15 residues. CDR3 protein: CASSLVAAALNEQFF. The DNA of the CDR3 is TGTGCTAGCAGCTTAGTGGCGGCAGCTCTCAATGAGCAGTTCTTC.

The J gene is TRBJ2-7, the V gene TRBV5-1, with TRBD2 matching 14 bases. V trimming: 1 base; J trimming: 7 bases; junction bases outside the gene matches: 16. The germline V gene encodes CDR1 SGHRS and CDR2 YFSETQ. This CDR3 is built from 19 residues. CDR3 region: CASSLMSQGLAGVAGEQYF. CDR3 DNA: TGCGCCAGCAGCTTGATGTCACAGGGACTAGCGGGAGTAGCGGGAGAGCAGTACTTC. Using reference TRBV5-1 and TRBJ2-7 for the parts outside the CDR3, the full variable domain is KAGVTQTPRYLIKTRGQQVTLSCSPISGHRSVSWYQQTPGQGLQFLFEYFSETQRNKGNFPGRFSGRQFSNSRSEMNVSTLELGDSALYLCASSLMSQGLAGVAGEQYFGPGTRLTVT.

This chain uses TRBV7-9 with TRBJ1-2; D not certain. The CDR3 sequence is 17 residues long. Germline CDR1 SEHNR, CDR2 FQNEAQ (reference sequence). Trimming shortened V by 0 bases and J by 4 bases, and 18 bases separated the two germline ends. In nucleotides, the CDR3 is TGTGCCAGCAGCTTAGCGGCCCTCGGGGAAACATTCTATGGCTACACCTTC. It codes for CASSLAALGETFYGYTF.

The V call is TRBV30, the J call TRBJ1-1, with D maybe TRBD1 (6 bases). This CDR3 is built from 12 residues. Germline CDR1 reads GTSNPN; CDR2 reads SVGIG (reference sequence). CDR3 residues: CAGNRVNTEAFF. CDR3 sequence (DNA): TGTGCGGGAAACAGGGTGAACACTGAAGCTTTCTTT.

The rearrangement uses TRBV5-4 and TRBJ2-7; 10 nucleotides line up with TRBD1. The V and J ends lost 2 bases and 2 bases, in that order; junction bases with no gene match: 4. This CDR3 contains 15 residues. Per germline, CDR1 SGHNT and CDR2 YYREEE (reference sequence). CDR3 nucleotides: TGTGCCAGCAGCTTAAACGGACAGGGGGCCTACGAGCAGTACTTC. This encodes CASSLNGQGAYEQYF. Full variable domain (rest looked up from reference TRBV5-4 and TRBJ2-7): ETGVTQSPTHLIKTRGQQVTLRCSSQSGHNTVSWYQQALGQGPQFIFQYYREEENGRGNFPPRFSGLQFPNYSSELNVNALELDDSALYLCASSLNGQGAYEQYFGPGTRLTVT.

The genes are TRBV27 and TRBJ2-7; 10 nucleotides agree with TRBD1. With 4 bases clipped from V and 4 bases from J, the junction kept 7 bases outside the gene matches. Germline CDR1 and CDR2: MNHEY and SMNVEV (reference sequence). The CDR3 loop spans 15 amino acids. The CDR3: CASSWGTGVAYEQYF. The CDR3 DNA is TGTGCCAGCAGTTGGGGGACAGGGGTTGCGTACGAGCAGTACTTC.

This sequence joins TRBV6-5 and TRBJ1-1; D is uncertain. Germline lookup yields CDR1 MNHEY and CDR2 SVGAGI. V lost 2 bases and J 4 bases, leaving 8 bases between the germline ends. The CDR3 is 13 amino acids. This CDR3 is CASSYVGSTEAFF. CDR3 DNA sequence: TGTGCCAGCAGTTACGTAGGGAGCACTGAAGCTTTCTTT.

V usage is TRBV5-1 and J usage is TRBJ1-3; weak D call: TRBD1 (6 bases). Per germline, CDR1 SGHRS and CDR2 YFSETQ. Trimming removed 2 bases from V and 4 bases from J, with 16 bases in between. The length of the CDR3 is 16 residues. The DNA of the CDR3 is TGCGCCAGCAGCTTCTCAGGGGATCTCGAGGGAAACACCATATATTTT. This translates into CASSFSGDLEGNTIYF. The full variable domain, with the rest looked up from reference TRBV5-1 and TRBJ1-3, is KAGVTQTPRYLIKTRGQQVTLSCSPISGHRSVSWYQQTPGQGLQFLFEYFSETQRNKGNFPGRFSGRQFSNSRSEMNVSTLELGDSALYLCASSFSGDLEGNTIYFGEGSWLTVV.

Points on this clone: Other DNA sequences from this sample encode an identical CDR3 as well. The chain joins TRBV2 to TRBJ2-2; D is possibly TRBD1 or TRBD2 (5 bases each). V shed 5 bases and J shed 0 bases, with 10 bases lying between them. In germline, CDR1 is SNHLY, CDR2 FYNNEI. The CDR3 is made up of 15 amino acids. The CDR3: CASSRTGPNTGELFF. As DNA, the CDR3 is TGTGCCAGCAGTCGGACGGGACCGAACACCGGGGAGCTGTTTTTT.